Below, 7 T cell receptor beta chains from the same sample are listed, as sequenced in a study of blood T cells in healthy people across ages. PCR was performed a second time for about 7 to 11 cycles using a sample-barcoded 5' primer and a J-beta primer mix. TCRdb called the 5' RACE reads again in MiXCR, with one record for every CDR3 protein. This table has 1.5 million to 2 million distinct CDR3 sequences, approximately 28% appearing once. Sequencing was carried out using blood. The receptor set was obtained from a woman aged 25 to 39 in good health.

The chain has TRBV5-5 and TRBJ2-1; TRBD2 aligns across 10 bases. This CDR3 spans 17 amino acids. V lost 0 bases, J lost 3 bases, and 6 bases stayed unmatched. In germline, CDR1 is SGHKS, CDR2 YYEKEE (reference sequence). The CDR3, as DNA: TGTGCCAGCAGCTTGGGCCTAGCGGGGGCTTACTACAATGAGCAGTTCTTC. Protein sequence: CASSLGLAGAYYNEQFF.

The sample holds a few counts of this clonotype. The CDR3 reads CASSSLEPFLAGGRDEQFF. The CDR3 bases are TGTGCCAGCAGTTCCCTCGAACCGTTTCTAGCGGGGGGGCGCGATGAGCAGTTCTTC. The chain links TRBV28 to TRBJ2-1; TRBD2 agrees at 12 bases. The germline V gene encodes CDR1 MDHEN and CDR2 SYDVKM. After removal of 4 bases from V and 8 bases from J, the junction contained 18 bases not matched to a gene. This CDR3 has 19 residues. Looking up the rest from reference TRBV28 and TRBJ2-1 gives the full variable domain: DVKVTQSSRYLVKRTGEKVFLECVQDMDHENMFWYRQDPGLGLRLIYFSYDVKMKEKGDIPEGYSVSREKKERFSLILESASTNQTSMYLCASSSLEPFLAGGRDEQFFGPGTRLTVL.

This clonotype was observed many times. V is TRBV7-6 and J is TRBJ2-5; unclear D gene. Germline V gives CDR1 SGHVS, CDR2 FNYEAQ. CDR3 size: 15 residues. V shed 1 base and J shed 1 base, with 10 bases lying between them. The CDR3 is CASSLGGAIQETQYF. CDR3 in DNA: TGTGCCAGCAGCTTAGGCGGAGCGATCCAAGAGACCCAGTACTTC.

This chain uses TRBV28 with TRBJ2-1; D is possibly TRBD2 (5 bases). The V gene lost 1 base and the J gene lost 11 bases, with 6 bases spanning the gap. This CDR3 is built from 11 residues. Germline V lookup: CDR1 MDHEN, CDR2 SYDVKM. CDR3 region: CASSLLTKQFF. CDR3 nucleotide sequence: TGTGCCAGCAGTTTATTGACTAAGCAGTTCTTC.

The chain couples TRBV4-3 to TRBJ2-1; D is ambiguous. V was shortened by 3 bases and J by 1 base, with 7 bases between the two germline ends. The CDR3 spans 14 residues. Germline V gene sequence: CDR1 LGHNA, CDR2 YSLEER. The CDR3 spells CASSQPESYNEQFF. The CDR3 region has the DNA TGCGCCAGCAGCCAGCCGGAGTCCTACAATGAGCAGTTCTTC.

This clonotype was observed a handful of times. This rearrangement joins TRBV20-1 to TRBJ1-1, with D possibly being TRBD1 (6 bases). Trimming removed 5 bases at V and 4 bases at J, with 14 bases between. The CDR3 sequence is 13 residues long. Germline CDR1 reads DFQATT; CDR2 reads SNEGSKA (reference sequence). CDR3 bases: TGCAGTGCTCTTGGGGGGGGCGGCACTGAAGCTTTCTTT. It codes for CSALGGGGTEAFF.

This chain uses TRBV7-2 with TRBJ2-5, with 8 nucleotides matching TRBD2. CDR3 length: 14 amino acids. The V gene's germline CDR1 is SGHTA and CDR2 FQGNSA. The V segment lost 2 bases and the J segment 11 bases; nucleotides outside the gene matches: 10. CDR3 nucleotides: TGTGCCAGCAGCTTATGGTGGACTAGCTCTGAGCAGTACTTC. Its protein product is CASSLWWTSSEQYF.